This TCR beta chain was sequenced in a study of cytomegalovirus exposure and HLA in healthy donors. Study-level background: Unique TCR beta sequences numbering approximately 120 million came from around 180 million T cells in an earlier analysis.

Note on this clone: Its matching antigen is unknown.

This CDR3 contains 16 residues. Looked up from germline, CDR1 is SGHAT and CDR2 is FQNNGV. Trimming removed 5 bases from V and 4 bases from J; junction bases left unmatched: 11. General study findings and limits: From TCR beta sequences, most subjects' HLA-A and HLA-B alleles were reportedly predicted accurately. A classifier reportedly called cytomegalovirus status with high sensitivity and specificity. A highly shared variant cluster was judged a likely technical artifact.

Researchers ran the PCR with 60 Vbeta and 13 Jbeta primers. TCRdb keeps only in-frame clones here, not all; method: immunoSEQ multiplex PCR. The table lists 85,000 to 100,000 clones, 60% to 85% of them singletons, with 16% in the top ten. The chain recombines TRBV11-2 with TRBJ2-5, with 9 bases aligning to TRBD2. The sequencing sample was made of PBMCs. This receptor was taken from a man aged 55 to 70 in good health and CMV-seropositive. The CDR3 loop reads CASSPRRLAVRETQYF. The CDR3 nucleotides read TGTGCCAGCAGCCCCCGAAGACTAGCGGTTCGAGAGACCCAGTACTTC.